This TCR beta chain was retrieved from a study of blood T cell repertoires in COVID-19. In the study overall: The analysed material was cDNA or gDNA that came from T cells, B-cell-depleted T cells, or PBMCs.

Participants came from roughly 25 US areas, aged about 18 to 89 years. Symptom resolution, clearance, or two negative PCRs marked the recovered donors of Cohort 3. CDR1 and CDR2 (germline): KGHSH, LQKENI. The V end was cut by 3 bases, the J end by 11 bases, with 16 bases between. The CDR3 is 13 amino acids. Per the original data handling: Amplification of reference gene primers provided the estimated nucleated cell counts. Assay used: immunoSEQ multiplex PCR; TCRdb lists only in-frame clones, some missing. V, J and clone size were drawn from that table, and D and trimming were deduced from the DNA. This sample has approximately 470,000 clones, with about nine tenths found just once.

The chain has TRBV18 and TRBJ1-1; D might be TRBD1 (6 bases). The sequenced material came from PBMCs or T cells enriched from blood (not recorded which). The clonotype originates from a woman between 18 and 29 years old who had recovered from COVID-19. The CDR3, as DNA: TGTGCCAGCTCACCTAGGGGGTCAATTCAGGCTTTCTTT. Its translation is CASSPRGSIQAFF. The whole variable domain, filled in from reference TRBV18 and TRBJ1-1, reads NAGVMQNPRHLVRRRGQEARLRCSPMKGHSHVYWYRQLPEEGLKFMVYLQKENIIDESGMPKERFSAEFPKEGPSILRIQQVVRGDSAAYFCASSPRGSIQAFFGQGTRLTVV.